This T cell receptor (beta chain) was observed in a study of cytomegalovirus exposure and HLA in healthy donors. Across the study: Genotyping showed 81% of some 400 donors falling in the Caucasian-associated ancestry cluster.

The PCR had 60 Vbeta and 13 Jbeta primers. This table comes from immunoSEQ multiplex PCR, and its TCRdb copy is limited to in-frame clones, with some not included. Across tens of thousands of clones, the top ten clones capture roughly 2.7% of the sample. A word on this clone: Its antigen remains unknown.

In germline, CDR1 is DFQATT, CDR2 SNEGSKA (reference sequence). Trimming stripped 5 bases from V and 5 bases from J, with 10 bases between. The CDR3 is made up of 11 amino acids. Study-level points and caveats: Solely CMV serostatus was available to characterize immune exposure. When the data were analyzed later, several of the most significant clusters appeared to be linked to common viral pathogens. Reported performance of the classifier showed diagnosis of cytomegalovirus status with high specificity and sensitivity.

This chain joins TRBV20-1 and TRBJ2-7, with D unresolved. Material for sequencing was PBMCs. The sequence was obtained from a man aged 40-49 years in good health and CMV-seronegative. As DNA, the CDR3 is TGCAGTGCTCAGTGGGCAGACGAGCAGTACTTC. Its protein is CSAQWADEQYF.